One and the same sample provided the 8 T cell receptor beta chains below, sequenced in a study of cytomegalovirus exposure and HLA in healthy donors. Use of 60 Vbeta and 13 Jbeta primers characterized the PCR. Libraries were prepared by immunoSEQ multiplex PCR; TCRdb keeps only in-frame clonotypes and omits some of them. The data show about 110,000 clones, over 75% seen once. The specimen sequenced was PBMCs. These receptors all stem from a woman in her thirties or forties in good health and CMV-seropositive.

V usage is TRBV10-3 and J usage is TRBJ2-1, with a weak D call TRBD1 (7 bases). Germline V gives CDR1 ENHRY, CDR2 SYGVKD. The CDR3 sequence is 12 residues long. V lost 10 bases to trimming and J lost 6 bases, with 13 bases between them. CDR3: CATRGDINEQFF. As DNA, the CDR3 is TGTGCCACCAGGGGGGACATCAATGAGCAGTTCTTC.

In DNA form, the CDR3 reads TGCAGCGTTGGTGCTCGATTGGCCCCGAACTATGGCTACACCTTC. Translating gives CSVGARLAPNYGYTF. The chain couples TRBV29-1 to TRBJ1-2; the D is unclear. This CDR3 is 15 amino acids long. CDR1 and CDR2 from the germline V gene are SQVTM and ANQGSEA. V lost 4 bases and J lost 2, with 17 bases in between.

The chain has TRBV11-3 and TRBJ2-1; D is ambiguous. Between the trimmed V and J ends, which lost 5 bases and 3 bases, there was a span of 20 bases. The CDR3 covers 17 residues. Per germline, CDR1 SGHNT and CDR2 YENEEA. The CDR3 DNA reads TGTGCCAGCAGCCCCTCAAAGAGGCAGCCCAACTACAATGAGCAGTTCTTC. It is translated as CASSPSKRQPNYNEQFF.

The chain employs TRBV29-1 and TRBJ1-1; 9 positions match TRBD1. The CDR3 totals 13 residues. Germline assignment: CDR1 SQVTM and CDR2 ANQGSEA. V was clipped by 7 bases and J by 0 bases; unmatched bases: 3. The CDR3 region has the DNA TGCAGCGCAGGGACAGGGTTGAACACTGAAGCTTTCTTT. This sequence encodes CSAGTGLNTEAFF.

This clone was counted between two and nine times. The chain recombines TRBV9 with TRBJ1-1; the D is unclear. The germline V and J ends were trimmed by 3 bases and 8 bases, with 8 bases remaining between them. The CDR3 totals 11 residues. Germline CDR1 reads SGDLS; CDR2 reads YYNGEE. CDR3 sequence: CASSEELEAFF. The CDR3 DNA is TGTGCCAGCAGCGAAGAGTTAGAAGCTTTCTTT.

This chain uses TRBV5-4 with TRBJ1-1; TRBD1 matches at 7 bases. CDR3 size: 15 residues. The V gene end was trimmed by 2 bases and the J gene end by 5 bases; junction bases not matched to a gene: 9. Germline V gene lookup returns CDR1 SGHNT and CDR2 YYREEE (reference sequence). In DNA form, the CDR3 reads TGTGCCAGCAGCTTTCCGACAGGGCCGGGGACTGAAGCTTTCTTT. Its protein product is CASSFPTGPGTEAFF.

The rearrangement uses TRBV12-2 and TRBJ1-3; TRBD1, the table's D call, was not compared with the DNA. TRBV12-2 is flagged as a pseudogene. This CDR3 has 18 residues. The CDR3 sequence: CASRLGSFRQCSGNTIYF. CDR3 bases: TGTGCAAGTCGCTTAGGGTCCTTTCGTCAGTGCTCTGGAAACACCATATATTTT.

The chain recombines TRBV13 with TRBJ2-7; TRBD2 aligns across 7 bases. Germline lookup yields CDR1 PRHDT and CDR2 FYEKMQ (reference sequence). V was pared by 6 bases and J by 3 bases, with 8 bases of the junction left unmatched. This CDR3 is 14 amino acids long. CDR3: CASSRGEGNYEQYF. The CDR3 nucleotides are TGTGCCAGCAGTCGGGGGGAGGGTAACTACGAGCAGTACTTC. Drawing the rest from reference TRBV13 and TRBJ2-7, the complete variable domain is AAGVIQSPRHLIKEKRETATLKCYPIPRHDTVYWYQQGPGQDPQFLISFYEKMQSDKGSIPDRFSAQQFSDYHSELNMSSLELGDSALYFCASSRGEGNYEQYFGPGTRLTVT.